This T cell receptor (beta chain) was sequenced in a study of blood T cells in healthy people across ages. Study results and caveats: More naive CD4+ cells and higher diversity were found in long-lived than in aged donors.

This clonotype appeared once. Its antigen is undetermined. The ends lost 4 bases at V and 10 bases at J; junction bases unmatched: 10. This CDR3 is 14 amino acids long. Germline assignment: CDR1 SGHRS and CDR2 YFSETQ. Through a sample-barcoded 5' primer and a J-beta primer mix, a second PCR was run for roughly 6 to 12 cycles. A template-switch adaptor that had 12 random nucleotides put a tag on each cDNA molecule. TCRdb processed the 5' RACE reads anew with MiXCR; each CDR3 protein has one entry. The table includes about 1,400,000 distinct CDR3 sequences, about 40% detected once. The sample taken for sequencing was blood. This receptor was taken from a woman aged 18 to 35 in good health. This chain connects TRBV5-1 to TRBJ2-1; 8 bases agree with TRBD1. Here the CDR3 DNA reads TGCGCCAGCAGCCCGGACAGGGTTTCCTACGAGCAGTTCTTC. This codes for CASSPDRVSYEQFF.